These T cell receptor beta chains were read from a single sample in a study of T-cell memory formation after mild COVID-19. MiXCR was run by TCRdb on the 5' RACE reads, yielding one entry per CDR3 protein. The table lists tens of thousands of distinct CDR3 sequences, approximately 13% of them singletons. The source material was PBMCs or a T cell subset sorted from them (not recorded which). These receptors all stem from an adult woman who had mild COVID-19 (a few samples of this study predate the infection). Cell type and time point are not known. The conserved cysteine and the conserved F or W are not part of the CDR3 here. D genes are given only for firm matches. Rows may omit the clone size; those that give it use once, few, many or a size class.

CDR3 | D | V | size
ASSWVPGVYVDTQY | NA | TRBV12-3/TRBV12-4 | few
ASSVVRDTGELF | NA | TRBV9 | NA
ASSLESGESVYNEQF | NA | TRBV5-1 | NA
ATRDSNYEQY | NA | TRBV24-1 | few
AGRDSGNTIY | NA | TRBV12-3/TRBV12-4 | NA
SVEGDLRGGSYNEQF | TRBD2 | TRBV29-1 | NA
ASSVEGKETQY | NA | TRBV9 | few
ASSLAGQGVYYYNEQF | NA | TRBV7-6 | NA
ASSRWDNEQF | NA | TRBV4-1 | NA
ASSLEAGAAQETQY | NA | TRBV5-1 | few
SVAAEFNSPLH | NA | TRBV29-1 | NA
ASRLAGRTGELF | TRBD2 | TRBV7-6 | few
ATAISGGDTEAF | TRBD1 | TRBV15 | NA
ASSPYPGTSGRSSYEQY | TRBD2 | TRBV7-9 | many
ASSLALLVPPTGELF | NA | TRBV7-2 | once
ATSESLDTEAF | NA | TRBV24-1 | NA
ASSYDRGTYEQY | TRBD1 | TRBV6-6 | NA
ASFRADYGYT | NA | TRBV9 | few
ASSHYTGDTEAF | TRBD1 | TRBV4-3 | many
SVERGTGGLTGELF | TRBD1 | TRBV29-1 | NA
ASSSNPGTLYEQY | NA | TRBV5-1 | few
ASSRGGDRLYGYT | TRBD1 | TRBV4-3 | NA
ASSLGTTPYEGYT | NA | TRBV5-1 | few
ASTRDRGPPYEQY | TRBD1 | TRBV12-3/TRBV12-4 | few
SVLAASNEQF | TRBD2 | TRBV29-1 | few
ASSALDRDTYEQY | TRBD1 | TRBV7-9 | few
ASSLGGSDTPYEQY | NA | TRBV5-1 | few
ASSDGGKGANVLT | NA | TRBV6-4 | few
AIRVTSGVEGSLNTGELF | TRBD2 | TRBV10-3 | NA
ASSLGTGRIDEQY | TRBD1 | TRBV5-1 | few
ASRGTGGQPQH | TRBD1 | TRBV6-2/TRBV6-3 | few
ASSVGRRNTEAF | NA | TRBV9 | NA
ASSFRTGTGELF | TRBD1 | TRBV4-3 | NA
ASSRFEDVSYGYT | NA | TRBV4-1 | NA
ASSLVAGASYEQY | TRBD2 | TRBV5-1 | NA
ASSQDGAGQLQETQY | NA | TRBV4-3 | few
ASSTSGESYEQY | NA | TRBV6-2/TRBV6-3 | NA
ASSQEVLAGGYNDQF | TRBD2 | TRBV4-1 | NA
ASSTAGRNEQY | NA | TRBV19 | NA
ATSARGYREQF | NA | TRBV24-1 | NA
ASSLSPPTPGYEQY | NA | TRBV11-2 | few
ASSLVTGGADTQY | TRBD1 | TRBV5-1 | NA
ASSLADGGDEQF | NA | TRBV7-6 | few
ASSHLTGTGGDEQY | TRBD1 | TRBV4-3 | many
ASSFATGTGANVLT | NA | TRBV7-6 | few
ASSYSPLAGVYNEQF | TRBD2 | TRBV6-2/TRBV6-3 | NA
SARETSGYQETQY | TRBD2 | TRBV20-1 | few
ATGWASGTGELF | TRBD2 | TRBV24-1 | NA
ASSLSGRHSYEQY | NA | TRBV7-6 | many
SVDPWLAGDTDTQY | TRBD2 | TRBV29-1 | few
ASRPRLAREQF | TRBD2 | TRBV12-3/TRBV12-4 | few
ASSDQGQANYEQY | TRBD1 | TRBV7-6 | few
SVVGTGGTETQY | TRBD1 | TRBV29-1 | few
ASSALAGGDEQY | TRBD2 | TRBV5-1 | NA
ARSLRASGYNEQF | TRBD2 | TRBV6-2/TRBV6-3 | NA